The 4 T cell receptor beta chains below all came from one sample that was sequenced in a study of shared clonotypes between healthy human individuals. Clones were sequenced by immunoSEQ multiplex PCR, and TCRdb holds only the in-frame ones, with some missing. The sample carries millions of clones, approximately 94% recorded once. CD8 cells regarded as naive lacked CD45RO, were positively chosen for CCR7, and omitted terminally differentiated effector memory CD45RA+ cells. Sequenced: naive CD8+ T cells from PBMCs. The receptors come from a man aged 18 to 35 in good health. Some clones in this sample may be carry-over from other donors' samples.

The chain is built from TRBV7-9 and TRBJ2-7, with D possibly matching TRBD1 (5 bases). The CDR3 runs 17 residues. Trimming stripped 1 base from V and 0 bases from J, with 16 bases between. The germline gives CDR1 SEHNR, CDR2 FQNEAQ (reference sequence). CDR3 sequence reads: CASSLGVRRQSSYEQYF. CDR3 DNA: TGTGCCAGCAGCTTAGGTGTCCGGAGACAGAGCTCCTACGAGCAGTACTTC.

This clone was seen once. CDR3 amino acids: CASSYPGTSGDNEQFF. The CDR3 nucleotides read TGTGCCAGCAGTTACCCCGGGACTAGCGGGGACAATGAGCAGTTCTTC. V gene TRBV6-6 combines with J gene TRBJ2-1, with TRBD2 matching over 13 bases. CDR3 length: 16 amino acids. The germline V gene has CDR1 MNHNY and CDR2 SVGAGI (reference sequence). V trimming: 2 bases; J trimming: 5 bases; junction bases outside the gene matches: 3.

The CDR3 loop reads CASSVAEGALWGYTF. CDR3 nucleotide sequence: TGTGCCAGCAGCGTAGCCGAGGGGGCGCTATGGGGCTACACCTTC. The chain joins TRBV9 to TRBJ1-2; 7 bases agree with TRBD1. Germline CDR1 SGDLS, CDR2 YYNGEE. There are 15 residues in the CDR3. J lost 8 bases, V lost 0 bases, and 10 bases had no gene match. The whole variable domain, filled in from reference TRBV9 and TRBJ1-2, reads DSGVTQTPKHLITATGQRVTLRCSPRSGDLSVYWYQQSLDQGLQFLIQYYNGEERAKGNILERFSAQQFPDLHSELNLSSLELGDSALYFCASSVAEGALWGYTFGSGTRLTVV.

This clone was seen only once. The chain combines TRBV7-9 with TRBJ2-7; D may be TRBD2 (5 bases). The CDR3 has 12 amino acids. V gave up 6 bases and J gave up 6 bases, with 12 bases separating them. The V gene's germline CDR1 is SEHNR and CDR2 FQNEAQ (reference sequence). CDR3 nucleotide sequence: TGTGCCAGCAGTCGACTCGCGGGCGAGCAGTACTTC. This gives the protein CASSRLAGEQYF.